This T cell receptor (beta chain) was sequenced in a study of cytomegalovirus exposure and HLA in healthy donors. Study conclusions and caveats: In a later analysis, DRB1 alleles had the most associated TCRs; HLA-C alleles the fewest. It was 150 to 200 TCR beta chains that were listed as cytomegalovirus-associated.

The junction had 12 bases not matched to a gene; V was cut back by 5 bases and J by 6 bases. This CDR3 contains 17 residues. The germline V gene has CDR1 SGHTA and CDR2 FQGNSA. This clone was observed once. Its antigen is unknown. PCR amplification relied on 60 Vbeta primers (plus 13 Jbeta primers). Sequenced by immunoSEQ multiplex PCR; TCRdb stores in-frame clones only, minus some. The sample includes some 110,000 clones, approximately 76% of them seen just once. The sample comprised PBMCs. The clonotype was recovered from a man aged 45-65 years in good health and CMV-seropositive. The rearrangement links TRBV7-2 to TRBJ2-4, with 11 bases identical to TRBD1. CDR3 sequence reads: CASSPGDPGQGANIQYF. CDR3 in DNA: TGTGCCAGCAGCCCAGGGGACCCCGGACAGGGGGCAAACATTCAGTACTTC.